This record concerns one TCR beta chain sequence. This sample was taken from a study of T cell changes during pregnancy in multiple sclerosis. V trimming: 4 bases; J trimming: 2 bases; junction bases outside the gene matches: 5. In germline, CDR1 is SGHKS, CDR2 YYEKEE (reference sequence). The CDR3 has 14 residues. The method was immunoSEQ multiplex PCR; TCRdb's version includes in-frame clones alone and lacks a portion of them. The sample has 45,000 to 75,000 clones, roughly 92% seen once. The sequencing here drew on peripheral blood, taken in the first trimester of pregnancy. This sequence joins TRBV5-5 and TRBJ1-2; TRBD1 agrees at 7 bases. This TCR was recovered from a female donor with multiple sclerosis, enrolled in a pregnancy study. CDR3 sequence: CASSPRQGNYGYTF. The CDR3 nucleotides read TGTGCCAGCAGCCCGAGACAGGGAAACTATGGCTACACCTTC.